What follows is one TCR beta chain and its context. What it binds is unknown. Drawing of peripheral blood yielded about 9.6 milliliters from each donor. There were at least 5 micrograms of total RNA extracted from every sample. Looked up from germline, CDR1 is SGHTA and CDR2 is FQGNSA. The CDR3 length is 17 residues. V was pared by 5 bases and J by 8 bases, with 14 bases of the junction left unmatched. This sample is part of a study of blood T cells in healthy people across ages. Study findings and constraints: Donor CMV status was unknown, possibly confounding expanded clonotype changes. As naive T cell percentage varied, TCR beta diversity correlated strongly with it.

A sample-barcoded 5' primer and a J-beta primer mix were used in a second PCR of about 6 to 12 cycles. TCRdb re-called the 5' RACE reads through MiXCR, storing one row per CDR3 protein. The repertoire has roughly 830,000 distinct CDR3 sequences, less than 80% of them found once; the top ten carry around a quarter. The sequencing input was blood. This sequence joins TRBV7-2 and TRBJ1-6; 8 bases are shared with TRBD1. The receptor was isolated from a man aged 30 to 39 in good health. CDR3 residues: CASSPPPGQGRDSPLHF. The CDR3 nucleotides are TGTGCCAGCAGCCCCCCACCTGGACAGGGAAGGGATTCACCCCTCCACTTT.